This entry lists 7 T cell receptor beta chains sequenced from one sample in a study of CD8 T cells in ankylosing spondylitis. TCRdb used MiXCR to reprocess the 5' RACE reads, holding one entry per CDR3 protein. The sample includes about 42,000 distinct CDR3 sequences, 4% of them seen just once. Input material: blood, either unsorted or a sorted T cell fraction (not recorded which). The receptors originated from a female donor with ankylosing spondylitis or in good health (not recorded which).

This clonotype was counted at least ten times. The chain couples TRBV9 to TRBJ2-7; D is uncertain. The V and J ends lost 4 bases and 5 bases respectively, with 13 bases between them. The CDR3 is made up of 13 amino acids. Germline lookup yields CDR1 SGDLS and CDR2 YYNGEE. The CDR3 DNA reads TGTGCCAGCAGCTCCACGCAACTCGACGAGCAGTACTTC. Translation gives CASSSTQLDEQYF.

This clonotype was observed many times. The chain links TRBV9 to TRBJ2-7; possible D gene TRBD2, 5 bases. V lost 0 bases and J lost 4, with 11 bases in between. Germline V CDR1 and CDR2: SGDLS, YYNGEE. The CDR3 has 14 amino acids. The CDR3 spells CASSVEVGGYEQYF. DNA for the CDR3: TGTGCCAGCAGCGTAGAGGTCGGAGGTTACGAGCAGTACTTC. Full variable domain (remainder filled in from reference TRBV9 and TRBJ2-7): DSGVTQTPKHLITATGQRVTLRCSPRSGDLSVYWYQQSLDQGLQFLIQYYNGEERAKGNILERFSAQQFPDLHSELNLSSLELGDSALYFCASSVEVGGYEQYFGPGTRLTVT.

This clonotype was counted ten times or more. CDR3 sequence (DNA): TGTGCCAGCAGCGCCACAGGGGTTGGATCACCCCTCCACTTT. It encodes CASSATGVGSPLHF. The chain combines TRBV9 with TRBJ1-6, with 7 nucleotides matching TRBD1. CDR1 is SGDLS, CDR2 YYNGEE, per germline. This CDR3 contains 14 residues. V dropped 3 bases and J dropped 10; count of bases not matched to a gene: 7.

This clonotype was seen ten or more times. The gene calls are TRBV9 and TRBJ2-1; D perhaps matches TRBD2 (5 bases). V lost 1 base and J 6 bases, leaving 14 bases between the germline ends. Germline V gene lookup returns CDR1 SGDLS and CDR2 YYNGEE. This CDR3 contains 15 residues. The CDR3 is CASSVTGVHSNEQFF. The CDR3 nucleotides are TGTGCCAGCAGCGTAACCGGGGTCCACTCCAATGAGCAGTTCTTC.

Many counts were recorded for this clonotype. The chain employs TRBV9 and TRBJ1-1; 8 positions match TRBD1. Germline CDR1 and CDR2: SGDLS and YYNGEE. Trimming removed 5 bases from V and 3 bases from J; junction bases left unmatched: 12. This CDR3 comprises 16 residues. The CDR3 protein is CASSPQGAREDTEAFF. CDR3 nucleotides: TGTGCCAGCAGTCCCCAGGGGGCAAGGGAGGACACTGAAGCTTTCTTT.

This clonotype showed up just a few times. This chain links TRBV9 with TRBJ2-5; D is tentatively TRBD1 or TRBD2 (5 bases each). Germline V gene data show CDR1 as SGDLS and CDR2 as YYNGEE. The length of the CDR3 is 15 residues. V lost 7 bases and J lost 2, with 18 bases in between. In nucleotides, the CDR3 is TGTGCCAGCTCCAGCCCCGGGGCCGGGCAAGAGACCCAGTACTTC. The encoded protein is CASSSPGAGQETQYF.

The CDR3 spells CASSPTTTSGPYNEQFF. The CDR3 DNA reads TGTGCCAGCAGCCCGACGACGACTAGCGGACCGTACAATGAGCAGTTCTTC. This sequence joins TRBV9 and TRBJ2-1; 9 nucleotides match TRBD2. Trimming at V came to 4 bases and at J to 4 bases, leaving 12 bases not matched to a gene. The CDR3 has 17 residues. From germline, CDR1 is SGDLS and CDR2 YYNGEE.